The T cell receptor (beta chain) described here comes from a study of blood T cell repertoires in COVID-19. Overall study: COVID-19 samples, acute and convalescent, were from the United States, Italy and Spain.

As originally analysed: Amplifying reference gene primers gave estimates of nucleated cell counts. Generated by immunoSEQ multiplex PCR, the TCRdb table keeps only in-frame clones and is missing some. Clone size and V and J calls were adopted from that table, with D and trimming inferred from the DNA. The table records some 330,000 clones, 88% of them present only once. The V end was cut by 8 bases, the J end by 5 bases, with 19 bases between. This CDR3 comprises 14 residues. Germline-derived CDR1 and CDR2 are MNHEY and SMNVEV (reference sequence). The receptor's source is a woman in her 50s with active or convalescent COVID-19. The J gene is TRBJ2-7, the V gene TRBV27, with TRBD2 as a possible D gene (5 bases). Material for sequencing was peripheral blood. CDR3 loop: CASGPSGFVNEQYF. As DNA, the CDR3 is TGTGCCAGCGGACCCAGCGGATTCGTCAACGAGCAGTACTTC.